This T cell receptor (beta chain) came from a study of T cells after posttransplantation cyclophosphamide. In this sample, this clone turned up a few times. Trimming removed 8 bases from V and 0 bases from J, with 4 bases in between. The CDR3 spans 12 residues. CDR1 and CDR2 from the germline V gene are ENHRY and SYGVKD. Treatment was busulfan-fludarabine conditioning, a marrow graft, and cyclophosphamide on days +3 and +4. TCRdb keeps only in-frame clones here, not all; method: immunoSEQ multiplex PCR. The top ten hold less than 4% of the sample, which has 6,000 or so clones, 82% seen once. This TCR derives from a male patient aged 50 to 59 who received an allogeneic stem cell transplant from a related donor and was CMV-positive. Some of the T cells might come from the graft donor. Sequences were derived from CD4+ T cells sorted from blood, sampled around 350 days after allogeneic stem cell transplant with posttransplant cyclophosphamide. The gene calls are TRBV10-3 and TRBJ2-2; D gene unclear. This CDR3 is CAIGPNTGELFF. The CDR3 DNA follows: TGTGCCATCGGCCCGAACACCGGGGAGCTGTTTTTT.